A single T cell receptor beta chain is shown here with its context. The antigen is unknown. The germline gene is not matched at one end of the junction; a read error may be the cause. Co-extraction of both nucleic acids (RNA and DNA) used about 17-31 mg of unsorted bulk tissue. Donors underwent surgery for histopathologically diagnosed primary liver carcinoma. The germline gives CDR1 MNHNY, CDR2 SVGAGI (reference sequence). The CDR3 is 18 amino acids. Total RNA (approximately 0.5 ug) served as template for TCR beta cDNA synthesis primed by a constant-region primer. Investigators got TCR beta libraries out of three nested multiplex PCR rounds, done with slightly modified ARM-PCR. The first two PCR rounds used TRBV1-TRBV30 forward primers with a C-beta reverse primer, 9 to 10 cycles each. Each CDR3 protein is one row after TCRdb ran MiXCR on the multiplex PCR reads. The sample lists about 96,000 distinct CDR3 sequences; just under 70% were seen once.

The record originates from a study of tumor-infiltrating lymphocytes in primary liver carcinoma. Study-level information: These were node-negative, non-metastatic T1-T3 tumors of about 4 to 11 cm.

Study-level points and caveats: The study found a significantly higher top-250-clone fraction in tumors than in blood (p = 0.039).

The chain employs TRBV6-6 and TRBJ2-1; D unclear. The receptor comes from a man aged 40-50 years with primary liver carcinoma and hepatitis B virus infection. Sequenced material: tumor-adjacent normal liver tissue. The CDR3 DNA reads as TGTGCCAGCAGTTACTCCACTATAGCAGGAAGGGCCTATAATGAGCAGTTCTTC. Protein: CASSYSTIAGRAYNEQFF.